A selection of T cell receptor beta chains follows, all from one sample in a study of neurological immune-mediated disorders. One entry per CDR3 protein, called by TCRdb with MiXCR from the 5' RACE reads. The table has tens of thousands of distinct CDR3 sequences, roughly 4% seen once; the top ten hold less than 2%. Sequencing used PBMCs. Receptor source: a man between 25 and 39 years old with multiple sclerosis. CDR3s include the opening cysteine and the closing phenylalanine or tryptophan. The order of the fields is D gene, V gene, clone size, J gene, CDR3 protein, CDR3 DNA. D genes are given only for firm matches. Clone size is stated in some rows and not others, as once, few, many or a class when expanded.

.	TRBV12-3/TRBV12-4	many	TRBJ1-1	CASSLVSNTEAFF	TGTGCCAGCAGTTTGGTGTCGAACACTGAAGCTTTCTTT
.	TRBV7-9	.	TRBJ2-3	CASSLTITDTQYF	TGTGCCAGCAGCTTAACCATCACAGATACGCAGTATTTT
.	TRBV3-1	many	TRBJ2-1	CASSQEGLELFASEQFF	TGTGCCAGCAGCCAAGAAGGTTTGGAATTATTTGCCAGTGAGCAGTTCTTC
TRBD2	TRBV11-2	many	TRBJ2-7	CASSFMSSGKLLYEQYF	TGTGCCAGCAGCTTCATGAGTAGCGGGAAACTACTCTACGAGCAGTACTTC
.	TRBV5-1	many	TRBJ2-7	CASSFLGQTSYEQYF	TGCGCCAGCAGCTTTCTAGGACAGACCTCCTACGAGCAGTACTTC
TRBD2	TRBV6-6	.	TRBJ2-7	CASSYSLAGEGDHYEQYF	TGTGCCAGCAGTTACTCCCTAGCGGGTGAGGGGGACCACTACGAGCAGTACTTC
.	TRBV27	many	TRBJ1-5	CATMATGDYSNQPQNF	TGTGCCACCATGGCCACAGGCGACTATAGCAATCAGCCCCAGAATTTT
.	TRBV3-1	many	TRBJ2-1	CASSQGREGSSYNEQFF	TGTGCCAGCAGCCAAGGTAGAGAGGGCAGCTCCTACAATGAGCAGTTCTTC
.	TRBV20-1	many	TRBJ2-7	CSARPLEGRRNEQYF	TGCAGTGCTAGACCCCTCGAGGGAAGGAGGAACGAGCAGTACTTC
TRBD1	TRBV20-1	many	TRBJ2-7	CSARDRRGLYEQYF	TGCAGTGCTAGAGATCGCAGGGGGCTCTACGAGCAGTACTTC
TRBD1	TRBV7-9	many	TRBJ2-7	CASSPLDRGYEQYF	TGTGCCAGCAGCCCCCTGGACAGGGGGTACGAGCAGTACTTC
.	TRBV20-1	many	TRBJ2-3	CSALGLTKSQYF	TGCAGTGCTCTCGGGCTCACGAAGTCGCAGTATTTT
.	TRBV20-1	many	TRBJ2-7	CSATPPTGSYEQYF	TGCAGTGCTACCCCCCCGACAGGCTCCTACGAGCAGTACTTC
TRBD2	TRBV20-1	many	TRBJ2-2	CSARDLSGTLSTGELFF	TGCAGTGCTAGAGACCTTAGCGGGACACTGAGCACCGGGGAGCTGTTTTTT
.	TRBV29-1	many	TRBJ1-1	CSSITVNTEAFF	TGCAGTTCAATAACAGTGAACACTGAAGCTTTCTTT
TRBD1	TRBV6-6	.	TRBJ1-2	CASRRQGNNYGYTF	TGTGCCAGCAGAAGACAGGGAAATAACTATGGCTACACCTTC
.	TRBV3-1	many	TRBJ2-2	CASSFSGTGELFF	TGTGCCAGCAGCTTTAGCGGCACCGGGGAGCTGTTTTTT
TRBD2	TRBV20-1	medium-sized	TRBJ2-7	CSARAPTSGAYEQYF	TGCAGTGCTAGAGCCCCGACTAGCGGGGCTTACGAGCAGTACTTC
.	TRBV6-4	many	TRBJ1-6	CASSLTGSDSPLHF	TGTGCCAGCAGTCTCACAGGGTCGGATTCACCCCTCCACTTT
.	TRBV2	few	TRBJ2-7	CASREIGYEQYF	TGTGCCAGCAGAGAGATAGGCTACGAGCAGTACTTC
.	TRBV6-1	many	TRBJ1-1	CASIWERGMTEAFF	TGTGCCAGCATATGGGAAAGGGGAATGACTGAAGCTTTCTTT
.	TRBV30	.	TRBJ2-3	CAWSARRVTDTQYF	TGTGCCTGGAGTGCCCGTAGAGTAACAGATACGCAGTATTTT
.	TRBV20-1	.	TRBJ1-5	CSASLGGGGNQPQNF	TGCAGTGCCTCGCTAGGGGGGGGTGGCAATCAGCCCCAGAATTTT
.	TRBV20-1	many	TRBJ1-2	CSVGPPEGYTF	TGCAGTGTCGGACCCCCGGAAGGCTACACCTTC
TRBD2	TRBV7-9	few	TRBJ2-3	CASSPSRLAGGPDDTQYF	TGTGCCAGCAGCCCCTCCCGACTAGCGGGGGGGCCTGACGATACGCAGTATTTT
.	TRBV7-9	many	TRBJ2-1	CASSLQQTNEQFF	TGTGCCAGCAGCTTACAACAGACCAATGAGCAGTTCTTC
.	TRBV5-5	many	TRBJ2-5	CASSFQRRQQETQYF	TGTGCCAGCAGCTTCCAGCGGAGGCAACAAGAGACCCAGTACTTC
.	TRBV4-1	many	TRBJ1-3	CASSFTDLRNTIYF	TGCGCCAGCAGCTTCACCGATTTGAGAAACACCATATATTTT
.	TRBV20-1	many	TRBJ1-2	CSASADGRRFLGYTF	TGCAGTGCTAGCGCTGATGGTCGAAGGTTCTTAGGCTACACCTTC
.	TRBV4-1	.	TRBJ2-3	CASSQIDLLSTDTQYF	TGCGCCAGCAGCCAGATAGACTTGTTATCCACAGATACGCAGTATTTT
.	TRBV7-9	many	TRBJ2-1	CASSLGNEQFF	TGTGCCAGCAGCTTAGGCAATGAGCAGTTCTTC
.	TRBV12-3/TRBV12-4	many	TRBJ1-2	CASSPRQFNYGYTF	TGTGCCAGCAGCCCAAGACAGTTTAACTATGGCTACACCTTC
.	TRBV12-3/TRBV12-4	many	TRBJ2-1	CASSLSTSSYNEQFF	TGTGCCAGCAGTTTAAGCACCTCTTCCTACAATGAGCAGTTCTTC
.	TRBV4-2	many	TRBJ2-1	CASSQGAEDSYNEQFF	TGTGCCAGCAGCCAAGGGGCGGAGGACTCCTACAATGAGCAGTTCTTC
TRBD1	TRBV5-1	many	TRBJ1-1	CASSPGQAGTEAFF	TGCGCCAGCAGCCCGGGACAGGCGGGGACTGAAGCTTTCTTT
TRBD2	TRBV20-1	many	TRBJ2-7	CSARTGGPHEQYF	TGCAGTGCTAGGACGGGAGGGCCCCACGAGCAGTACTTC
.	TRBV28	many	TRBJ2-7	CASSPVGTYEQYF	TGTGCCAGCAGCCCTGTTGGGACCTACGAGCAGTACTTC
TRBD1	TRBV15	many	TRBJ1-2	CATSPTQQGWGGYTF	TGTGCCACCAGCCCGACACAACAGGGGTGGGGTGGCTACACCTTC
.	TRBV5-5	many	TRBJ2-7	CASSPLGAYEQYF	TGTGCCAGCAGCCCATTAGGGGCCTACGAGCAGTACTTC
.	TRBV20-1	many	TRBJ2-7	CSAREGGSYEQYF	TGCAGTGCTAGAGAGGGGGGCTCCTACGAGCAGTACTTC